These T cell receptor beta chains were read from a single sample in a study of tissue T cells after allogeneic stem cell transplantation. The table came from immunoSEQ multiplex PCR; TCRdb's copy has only in-frame clones and leaves some out. The table has 2,700 or so clones, 55% to 80% seen once; the top ten hold around 17%. The material was colon tissue, obtained at autopsy. The receptors shown here come from a male patient aged 60 or older with steroid-refractory graft-versus-host disease after an allogeneic stem cell transplant. The T cells may partly be graft donor cells. The CDR3 runs from the conserved cysteine through the conserved F or W. The D gene is left open where the match is weak. Expanded clones are given a class, and other clones once, few, many or no size at all.

CDR3aa	CDR3nt	abundance	j_gene	v_gene	d_gene
CASSLWGDGNTIYF	TGCGCCAGCAGCCTATGGGGAGACGGAAACACCATATATTTT	few	TRBJ1-3	TRBV5-1	.
CASSLWQDYSGGASYNEQFF	TGTGCCAGCAGTTTATGGCAAGACTATAGCGGGGGGGCTTCCTACAATGAGCAGTTCTTC	.	TRBJ2-1	TRBV27	TRBD2
CASSAGTEYGYTF	TGTGCCAGCAGCGCGGGGACAGAGTATGGCTACACCTTC	.	TRBJ1-2	TRBV7-9	TRBD1
CASSLTGGNEKLFF	TGTGCCAGCAGTTTGACGGGGGGGAATGAAAAACTGTTTTTT	few	TRBJ1-4	TRBV28	.
CASSVDRGLINEQFF	TGTGCCAGCAGCGTCGACAGGGGGCTTATCAATGAGCAGTTCTTC	.	TRBJ2-1	TRBV5-4	TRBD1
CAISDSQGNTEAFF	TGTGCCATCAGTGATTCACAGGGAAACACTGAAGCTTTCTTT	.	TRBJ1-1	TRBV10-3	.
CASKGMQLRAEAFF	TGTGCCAGCAAAGGAATGCAGTTGCGGGCTGAAGCTTTCTTT	few	TRBJ1-1	TRBV2	.
CASRPPSSFPAAFF	TGTGCCAGCAGGCCTCCCAGTTCTTTCCCAGCAGCTTTCTTT	.	TRBJ1-1	TRBV6-5	.
CASSLSSGNYGYTF	TGTGCCAGCAGCTTATCTTCAGGGAACTATGGCTACACCTTC	.	TRBJ1-2	TRBV7-3	.
CASSLGTSRGEQYF	TGTGCCAGCAGCTTAGGGACTAGCCGGGGCGAGCAGTACTTC	few	TRBJ2-7	TRBV7-8	TRBD2
CASSLDRPSTNEKLFF	TGTGCCAGCAGCTTAGACAGACCGTCAACTAATGAAAAACTGTTTTTT	few	TRBJ1-4	TRBV5-8	.